This T cell receptor (beta chain) was identified in a study of blood T cell repertoires in COVID-19. Whole-study context: The analysed material was cDNA or gDNA that came from T cells, B-cell-depleted T cells, or PBMCs.

Assay used: immunoSEQ multiplex PCR; TCRdb lists only in-frame clones, some missing. This repertoire shows about 190,000 clones, approximately 80% found once; its top ten account for less than 15%. Concerning this clone: Germline is not matched at one junction end, which may reflect a read error.

Germline-derived CDR1 and CDR2 are MNHEY and SVGEGT. The CDR3 covers 12 residues. The receptor's source is a man aged 50 to 60 who had recovered from COVID-19. Sequenced: peripheral blood. The V and J genes are TRBV6-2 or TRBV6-3 and TRBJ2-1, with 7 bases fitting TRBD1. CDR3 nucleotides: TGTGCCAGCAGTTACTCGCCGGGACAGTGGATCTTC. Its protein product is CASSYSPGQWIF.